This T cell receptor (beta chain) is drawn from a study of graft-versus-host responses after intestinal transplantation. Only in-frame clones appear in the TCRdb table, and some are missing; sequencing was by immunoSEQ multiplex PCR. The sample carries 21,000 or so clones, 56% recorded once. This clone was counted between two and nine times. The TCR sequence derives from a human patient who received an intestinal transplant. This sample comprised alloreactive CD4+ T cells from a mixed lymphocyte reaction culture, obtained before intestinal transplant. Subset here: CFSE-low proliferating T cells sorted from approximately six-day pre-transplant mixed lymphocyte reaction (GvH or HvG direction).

The DNA for the CDR3 is TGTGCCTGGAGGAAGACAGGGGCGGAGACCCAGTACTTC. This gives the protein CAWRKTGAETQYF. V usage is TRBV30 and J usage is TRBJ2-5, with TRBD1 matching over 8 bases. CDR3 length: 13 amino acids. Trimming cost V 3 bases and J 5 bases; bases outside gene matches: 5. CDR1 is GTSNPN and CDR2 is SVGIG in the germline V gene (reference sequence).